Sequencing of this T cell receptor (beta chain) was carried out in a study of CD8 T cells in ankylosing spondylitis. This clonotype has ten or more counts. Its target is not known. TCRdb passed the 5' RACE reads through MiXCR, listing each CDR3 protein once. This table holds about 480,000 distinct CDR3 sequences, about 15% found once. This CDR3 contains 14 residues. Germline loops: CDR1 SQVTM, CDR2 ANQGSEA. Trimming removed 2 bases at V and 0 bases at J, with 8 bases between. Whole-study findings and limits: Within ankylosing spondylitis blood, a TCR beta motif made up of roughly eight highly homologous variants appeared to be characteristic. Past research had described some motif variants in reactive arthritis synovial fluid and blood.

The chain links TRBV29-1 to TRBJ2-1; no clear D gene. This TCR was recovered from a male donor with ankylosing spondylitis. The material sequenced was blood, either unsorted or a sorted T cell fraction (not recorded which). Here the CDR3 DNA reads TGCAGCGTTGAAAGCAGGACCTCCTACAATGAGCAGTTCTTC. It is translated as CSVESRTSYNEQFF.